This T cell receptor beta chain was profiled in a study of T cells in Graves' hyperthyroidism and ophthalmopathy. Study results and limitations: Blood held most thyroid clonotypes expanded above 0.001 frequency.

Subjects with ophthalmopathy showed a Clinical Activity Score no lower than 3, a NOSPECS grade no lower than 4, and a duration shorter than 3 months. CDR1 LNHDA and CDR2 SQIVND come from the germline V gene (reference sequence). The CDR3 contains 14 residues. The V end lost 7 bases, the J end lost 6 bases, and 15 bases lay between the germline ends. The investigators amplified TCR beta CDR3 regions from RNA transcripts. First-round RT-PCR with HTBI primers amplified the TCR CDR3 region. TCRdb processed the multiplex PCR reads anew with MiXCR; each CDR3 protein has one entry. Altogether about 600,000 distinct CDR3 sequences are present, around 16% being singletons, with the ten largest covering around 3.3%. This clonotype was counted between two and nine times. Its antigen is still unknown.

The source of this sequence is a woman aged 40-49 years with Graves' ophthalmopathy. V is TRBV19 and J is TRBJ2-2, with a possible D match to TRBD1 (6 bases). Sequencing was done on a sample of blood. The CDR3 loop is CASTDGQPPGELFF. As DNA, the CDR3 is TGTGCCAGTACCGACGGACAGCCCCCCGGGGAGCTGTTTTTT.